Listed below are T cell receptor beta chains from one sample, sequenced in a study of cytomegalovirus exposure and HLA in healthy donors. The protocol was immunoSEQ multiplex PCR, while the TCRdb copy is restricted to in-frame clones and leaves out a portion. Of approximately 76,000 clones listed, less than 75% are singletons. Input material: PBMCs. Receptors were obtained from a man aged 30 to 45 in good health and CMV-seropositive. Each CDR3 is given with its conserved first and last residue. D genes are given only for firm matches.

CDR3aa: CASSSRTGELFF; v_gene: TRBV19; d_gene: .
CDR3aa: CASSLRLAASPYEQYF; v_gene: TRBV28; d_gene: TRBD2
CDR3aa: CSVGGGQAPAF; v_gene: TRBV29-1; d_gene: TRBD1
CDR3aa: CASSVVLAGGYEQYF; v_gene: TRBV9; d_gene: TRBD2
CDR3aa: CASSDPGTRGYTF; v_gene: TRBV25-1; d_gene: .
CDR3aa: CASSLYGGRGSYEQYF; v_gene: TRBV28; d_gene: .
CDR3aa: CASSPPRDSYYGYTF; v_gene: TRBV11-2; d_gene: TRBD1
CDR3aa: CASSLALRGNEQFF; v_gene: TRBV11-2; d_gene: .
CDR3aa: CASSLTGVTPLNTEAFF; v_gene: TRBV19; d_gene: TRBD1
CDR3aa: CAWTKTGTGHYEQYF; v_gene: TRBV30; d_gene: TRBD1
CDR3aa: CASSHTGIFYEQYF; v_gene: TRBV5-5; d_gene: .
CDR3aa: CASSLSAPASSYNEQFF; v_gene: TRBV7-9; d_gene: .
CDR3aa: CSVLNEKLFF; v_gene: TRBV20-1; d_gene: .
CDR3aa: CAWRWDRGREQYF; v_gene: TRBV30; d_gene: TRBD1
CDR3aa: CASSFLQVGMNTEAFF; v_gene: TRBV5-1; d_gene: .
CDR3aa: CAISIAGRDTGELFF; v_gene: TRBV10-3; d_gene: TRBD2
CDR3aa: CASSYPQGLRYGYTF; v_gene: TRBV6-6; d_gene: .
CDR3aa: CASSARGRTSEQYF; v_gene: TRBV5-4; d_gene: .
CDR3aa: CASYIAGLRNPGELFF; v_gene: TRBV19; d_gene: TRBD2
CDR3aa: CASSDTYNEQFF; v_gene: TRBV19; d_gene: .
CDR3aa: CASRTGTRGTEAFF; v_gene: TRBV27; d_gene: .
CDR3aa: CASSERQGSTEAFF; v_gene: TRBV7-2; d_gene: TRBD1
CDR3aa: CASSPDRVGEQYF; v_gene: TRBV11-3; d_gene: TRBD1
CDR3aa: CASSPAGQGNNEQFF; v_gene: TRBV18; d_gene: TRBD1
CDR3aa: CASSPVWGARENTQYF; v_gene: TRBV28; d_gene: .
CDR3aa: CASSWDTGYTF; v_gene: TRBV5-5; d_gene: .
CDR3aa: CASSLGGTGGTQYF; v_gene: TRBV7-9; d_gene: .
CDR3aa: CSVGGTEAFF; v_gene: TRBV29-1; d_gene: .
CDR3aa: CSVDASGAEELFF; v_gene: TRBV29-1; d_gene: .
CDR3aa: CASSQGLAGVEETQYF; v_gene: TRBV9; d_gene: TRBD2
CDR3aa: CASSRRGTGEHQPQHF; v_gene: TRBV7-9; d_gene: TRBD1
CDR3aa: CASSLGRQQETQYF; v_gene: TRBV7-2; d_gene: .
CDR3aa: CASSEGSSPDTQYF; v_gene: TRBV10-1; d_gene: .
CDR3aa: CASSLAPGQGGTEAFF; v_gene: TRBV7-9; d_gene: TRBD1
CDR3aa: CASSPDSGNEQFF; v_gene: TRBV7-7; d_gene: .
CDR3aa: CASGQGIGHTF; v_gene: TRBV7-9; d_gene: TRBD1
CDR3aa: CASSTSSGSKTDTQYF; v_gene: TRBV5-5; d_gene: TRBD2
CDR3aa: CASTKAGSPNEQFF; v_gene: TRBV25-1; d_gene: .
CDR3aa: CAWSAYQETQYF; v_gene: TRBV30; d_gene: .
CDR3aa: CASSESRYWETQYF; v_gene: TRBV25-1; d_gene: .
CDR3aa: CASRGWTGVDSPLHF; v_gene: TRBV27; d_gene: TRBD1
CDR3aa: CASSDRAANTGELFF; v_gene: TRBV4-1; d_gene: TRBD1
CDR3aa: CASSLIRARGNQPQHF; v_gene: TRBV28; d_gene: .
CDR3aa: CASSPQGGNQPQHF; v_gene: TRBV18; d_gene: TRBD1
CDR3aa: CASSYYGLAGSEQFF; v_gene: TRBV10-1; d_gene: TRBD2
CDR3aa: CASSLVGGLNEQFF; v_gene: TRBV5-1; d_gene: .
CDR3aa: CSLNRGSYNEQFF; v_gene: TRBV29-1; d_gene: TRBD1
CDR3aa: CASSLSGPNYGYTF; v_gene: TRBV5-1; d_gene: .
CDR3aa: CASSGQGGTGELFF; v_gene: TRBV6-1; d_gene: .
CDR3aa: CASSGSTGGYTF; v_gene: TRBV6-4; d_gene: .
CDR3aa: CASSDDRMKETQYF; v_gene: TRBV2; d_gene: .
CDR3aa: CASDVLAGYNEQFF; v_gene: TRBV2; d_gene: TRBD2
CDR3aa: CASSLKGESYEQYF; v_gene: TRBV27; d_gene: .
CDR3aa: CASSRQRTIGNTIYF; v_gene: TRBV6-5; d_gene: .
CDR3aa: CAIRQSIGYTF; v_gene: TRBV6-1; d_gene: .